The 17 T cell receptor beta chains in this list originate from one sample, sequenced in a study of cytomegalovirus exposure and HLA in healthy donors. Use of 60 Vbeta and 13 Jbeta primers characterized the PCR. Here immunoSEQ multiplex PCR was the method, and the copy in TCRdb shows in-frame clones only, minus some. The sample yields roughly 290,000 clones, roughly 90% seen once. Sample: PBMCs. The receptors were sampled from a woman under 30 in good health and CMV-seronegative.

The chain combines TRBV7-9 with TRBJ1-4, with D possibly matching TRBD1 (5 bases). This CDR3 has 15 residues. The germline V gene encodes CDR1 SEHNR and CDR2 FQNEAQ (reference sequence). Trimming removed 3 bases from V and 4 bases from J, with 12 bases in between. The CDR3 protein is CASSFRQTLNEKLFF. In DNA, the CDR3 is TGTGCCAGCAGCTTCAGACAGACCCTTAATGAAAAACTGTTTTTT. Combining the CDR3 with reference TRBV7-9 and TRBJ1-4 gives the whole variable domain DTGVSQNPRHKITKRGQNVTFRCDPISEHNRLYWYRQTLGQGPEFLTYFQNEAQLEKSRLLSDRFSAERPKGSFSTLEIQRTEQGDSAMYLCASSFRQTLNEKLFFGSGTQLSVL.

Only a few counts were recorded for this clone. Here the CDR3 reads CASSQPPTGNTIYF. CDR3 bases: TGCGCCAGCAGCCAGCCTCCTACTGGAAACACCATATATTTT. This chain links TRBV4-1 with TRBJ1-3; D is unresolved. The CDR3 loop spans 14 amino acids. Trimming shortened V by 3 bases and J by 2 bases, and 8 bases separated the two germline ends. Per germline, CDR1 MGHRA and CDR2 YSYEKL.

As for this clone: One end of the junction does not line up with germline, which may come from a read error. The chain employs TRBV5-4 and TRBJ2-1; D is ambiguous. The CDR3 has 14 amino acids. Germline lookup yields CDR1 SGHNT and CDR2 YYREEE (reference sequence). The CDR3: CASSSGLSFNEQFF. CDR3 coding DNA: TGTGCCAGCAGCTCGGGTCTATCCTTCAATGAGCAGTTCTTC.

This chain links TRBV6-1 with TRBJ2-4, with a possible D match to TRBD2 (7 bases). The CDR3 loop spans 16 amino acids. The germline V gene encodes CDR1 MNHNS and CDR2 SASEGT. V was pared by 4 bases and J by 1 base, with 14 bases between. CDR3 sequence (DNA): TGTGCCAGCAGTGCGGGGGGCAGGGTGGCCAAAAACATTCAGTACTTC. Its translation is CASSAGGRVAKNIQYF.

The chain combines TRBV29-1 with TRBJ1-2; TRBD1 matches 7 bases. V dropped 3 bases and J dropped 1; count of bases not matched to a gene: 5. This CDR3 contains 14 residues. The germline gives CDR1 SQVTM, CDR2 ANQGSEA. CDR3 sequence: CSVDRGVSNYGYTF. DNA for the CDR3: TGCAGCGTTGACAGGGGGGTCAGTAACTATGGCTACACCTTC.

Points on this clone: The same CDR3 can be traced to other DNA sequences in this sample. V gene TRBV30 combines with J gene TRBJ2-3, with 9 bases fitting TRBD2. This CDR3 has 15 amino acids. Germline trimming cut 1 base from V and 2 bases from J; bases unmatched to any gene: 4. Per germline, CDR1 GTSNPN and CDR2 SVGIG (reference sequence). The CDR3, as DNA: TGTGCCTGGAGTGAGGGACTAGCCTCCACAGATACGCAGTATTTT. Its protein is CAWSEGLASTDTQYF. Drawing the rest from reference TRBV30 and TRBJ2-3, the complete variable domain is SQTIHQWPATLVQPVGSPLSLECTVEGTSNPNLYWYRQAAGRGLQLLFYSVGIGQISSEVPQNLSASRPQDRQFILSSKKLLLSDSGFYLCAWSEGLASTDTQYFGPGTRLTVL.

This chain connects TRBV30 to TRBJ1-2; a possible D gene is TRBD1 (5 bases). Germline CDR1 and CDR2: GTSNPN and SVGIG (reference sequence). This CDR3 region has 12 residues. Trimming removed 2 bases at V and 7 bases at J, with 11 bases between. CDR3 protein: CAWSRQGGGYTF. In DNA, the CDR3 is TGTGCCTGGAGTAGGCAGGGTGGTGGCTACACCTTC.

The V and J genes are TRBV19 and TRBJ2-1, with TRBD2 identical over 10 bases. The germline CDR1 and CDR2 sequences are LNHDA and SQIVND (reference sequence). The CDR3 is 19 residues long. V lost 2 bases and J lost 0; bases outside the gene matches: 10. The CDR3: CASSISLAGAYSSYNEQFF. DNA of the CDR3: TGTGCCAGTAGTATAAGTCTAGCGGGGGCCTACAGCTCCTACAATGAGCAGTTCTTC.

The V gene is TRBV7-9, the J gene TRBJ2-3; perhaps TRBD2 as D (6 bases). The CDR3 runs 14 residues. V was clipped by 3 bases and J by 4 bases, with 11 bases between them. Germline V gene sequence: CDR1 SEHNR, CDR2 FQNEAQ (reference sequence). The CDR3 DNA is TGTGCCAGCAGCTTGCGGGGCGGTGCAGATACGCAGTATTTT. Translated: CASSLRGGADTQYF. Combining the CDR3 with reference TRBV7-9 and TRBJ2-3 gives the whole variable domain DTGVSQNPRHKITKRGQNVTFRCDPISEHNRLYWYRQTLGQGPEFLTYFQNEAQLEKSRLLSDRFSAERPKGSFSTLEIQRTEQGDSAMYLCASSLRGGADTQYFGPGTRLTVL.

The J gene is TRBJ2-3, the V gene TRBV6-5; TRBD1 agrees at 7 bases. The germline CDR1 and CDR2 sequences are MNHEY and SVGAGI. J gave up 3 bases and V 6 bases, and 3 bases lay outside the gene matches. This CDR3 has 13 amino acids. This CDR3 reads CASRDRETDTQYF. The CDR3 coding sequence is TGTGCCAGCAGAGACAGGGAAACAGATACGCAGTATTTT.

CDR3 sequence reads: CASSYRGLAGTDTQYF. The CDR3 nucleotides are TGTGCCAGCAGTTACCGGGGACTAGCGGGCACAGATACGCAGTATTTT. V is TRBV6-6 and J is TRBJ2-3; the match to TRBD2 covers 11 bases. This CDR3 has 16 amino acids. Trimming took 2 bases from V and 1 from J; bases not matched to a gene: 2. Germline V gene data show CDR1 as MNHNY and CDR2 as SVGAGI (reference sequence).

This clone turned up a few times. The chain joins TRBV9 to TRBJ2-5; 10 positions match TRBD2. This CDR3 is 16 amino acids long. Germline lookup yields CDR1 SGDLS and CDR2 YYNGEE. The J segment lost 2 bases and the V segment lost 0 bases, leaving 4 bases of the junction unmatched. CDR3 protein: CASSVGVAGGQETQYF. The CDR3 nucleotides are TGTGCCAGCAGCGTAGGGGTAGCGGGGGGACAAGAGACCCAGTACTTC.

This clone has only one observation. The chain links TRBV5-6 to TRBJ2-1; D gene uncertain. The CDR3 contains 12 residues. Trimming left V 0 bases short and J 16 bases short, with 14 bases between. Germline loops: CDR1 SGHDT, CDR2 YYEEEE. DNA for the CDR3: TGTGCCAGCAGCTTGGTGTCCCACGAGCGATTCTTC. It yields the protein CASSLVSHERFF.

The chain joins TRBV7-3 to TRBJ2-5, with TRBD2 matching 9 bases. Trimming at V came to 4 bases and at J to 2 bases, leaving 11 bases not matched to a gene. This CDR3 contains 17 residues. Germline lookup yields CDR1 SGHTA and CDR2 FQGTGA. The CDR3 loop reads CASSYPQTSGPQETQYF. DNA for the CDR3: TGTGCCAGCAGCTACCCCCAGACTAGCGGACCGCAAGAGACCCAGTACTTC.

J is TRBJ1-5 and V is TRBV6-1; D ambiguous. Trimming removed 4 bases at V and 0 bases at J, with 16 bases between. Germline V gene lookup returns CDR1 MNHNS and CDR2 SASEGT. This CDR3 comprises 17 residues. CDR3 sequence (DNA): TGTGCCAGCAGTGGGCCCCCTGGAGGGTCTAGCAATCAGCCCCAGCATTTT. It is translated as CASSGPPGGSSNQPQHF.

J is TRBJ2-7 and V is TRBV27, with 9 positions matching TRBD2. CDR3 length: 14 residues. Germline V gene lookup returns CDR1 MNHEY and CDR2 SMNVEV (reference sequence). After removal of 3 bases from V and 1 base from J, the junction contained 1 base not matched to a gene. The CDR3 here is CASSFTSGSYEQYF. CDR3 nucleotides: TGTGCCAGCAGTTTTACTAGCGGGTCCTACGAGCAGTACTTC.

Written as DNA, the CDR3 is TGCGCCAGCAGCCCCGGGGGGGACAATCAGCCCCAGCATTTT. Translated: CASSPGGDNQPQHF. This chain connects TRBV5-1 to TRBJ1-5, with TRBD1 as a possible D gene (5 bases). The CDR3 sequence is 14 residues long. V lost 4 bases and J 3 bases, leaving 11 bases between the germline ends. Germline V lookup: CDR1 SGHRS, CDR2 YFSETQ. Full variable domain (rest looked up from reference TRBV5-1 and TRBJ1-5): KAGVTQTPRYLIKTRGQQVTLSCSPISGHRSVSWYQQTPGQGLQFLFEYFSETQRNKGNFPGRFSGRQFSNSRSEMNVSTLELGDSALYLCASSPGGDNQPQHFGDGTRLSIL.